This entry is about one T cell receptor beta chain. It was with random hexamers that roughly 0.45 to 1 ug RNA was reverse transcribed. An immunoSEQ multiplex PCR generated amplified TCR beta CDR3 products spanning 54 Vbeta and 13 Jbeta. MiXCR, applied by TCRdb to the immunoSEQ multiplex PCR reads, yields one record per CDR3 protein. The data show about 240,000 distinct CDR3 sequences, 95% to 97% seen once. This sample was taken from a study of CD8 T cells in Susac syndrome. Turning to the study itself: The Susac syndrome patients were therapy-naive, on corticosteroids, or on intravenous immunoglobulin alone at blood draw.

The V segment lost 2 bases and the J segment 5 bases; nucleotides outside the gene matches: 15. Germline V lookup: CDR1 SGHTA, CDR2 FQGTGA. The CDR3 is 19 residues long. TCR beta from blood CD8+ and CD4+ T cells was sequenced. This receptor was taken from a human donor with Susac syndrome. The chain couples TRBV7-3 to TRBJ2-2; 9 nucleotides line up with TRBD1. What was sequenced was CD4+ T cells from PBMCs. DNA for the CDR3: TGTGCCAGCAGCTTAGCCCCATCCAGGGGGACAGGGCGTACCGGGGAGCTGTTTTTT. Translating it yields CASSLAPSRGTGRTGELFF.